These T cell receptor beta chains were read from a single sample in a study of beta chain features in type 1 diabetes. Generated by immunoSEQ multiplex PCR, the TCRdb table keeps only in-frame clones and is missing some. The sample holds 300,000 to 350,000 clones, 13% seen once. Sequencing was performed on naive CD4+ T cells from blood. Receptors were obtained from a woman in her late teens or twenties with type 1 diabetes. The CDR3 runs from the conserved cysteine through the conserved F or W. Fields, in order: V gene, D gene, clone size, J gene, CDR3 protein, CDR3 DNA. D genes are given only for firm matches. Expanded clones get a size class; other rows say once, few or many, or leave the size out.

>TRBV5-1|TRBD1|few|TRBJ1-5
CASSPGQSNQPQHF
TGCGCCAGCAGCCCGGGACAGAGCAATCAGCCCCAGCATTTT
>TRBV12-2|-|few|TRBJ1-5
CASRLKCYSNQPQHF
TGTGCAAGTCGCCTTAAGTGCTATAGCAATCAGCCCCAGCATTTT
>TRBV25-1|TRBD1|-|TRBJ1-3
CASSARDRAGNTIYF
TGTGCCAGCAGTGCTCGGGACAGGGCTGGAAACACCATATATTTT
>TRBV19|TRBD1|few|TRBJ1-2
CASSSGQVYGYTF
TGTGCCAGTAGTTCCGGACAGGTCTATGGCTACACCTTC
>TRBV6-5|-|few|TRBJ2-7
CASSKPTGYEQYF
TGTGCCAGCAGTAAGCCGACAGGATACGAGCAGTACTTC
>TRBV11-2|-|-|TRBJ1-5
CASSSRGVSNQPQHF
TGTGCCAGCAGCTCCCGCGGAGTGAGCAATCAGCCCCAGCATTTT
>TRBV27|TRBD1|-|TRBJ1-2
CASSFVPGQGAGYGYTF
TGTGCCAGCAGTTTCGTCCCGGGACAGGGGGCAGGCTATGGCTACACCTTC
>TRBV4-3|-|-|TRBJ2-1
CASSQDIGARNEQFF
TGCGCCAGCAGCCAAGACATTGGAGCTAGAAATGAGCAGTTCTTC
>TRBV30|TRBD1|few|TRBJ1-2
CASDRGFKTHGYTF
TGTGCCTCGGACAGGGGATTTAAGACTCATGGCTACACCTTC
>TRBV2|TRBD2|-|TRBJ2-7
CASSGEGGSYEQYF
TGTGCCAGCAGTGGGGAGGGAGGCTCCTACGAGCAGTACTTC
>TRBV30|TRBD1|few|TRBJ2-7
CAWGGTGSSYEQYF
TGTGCCTGGGGGGGGACAGGAAGTTCCTACGAGCAGTACTTC
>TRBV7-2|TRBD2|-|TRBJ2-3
CASSSDNEGLAGWYF
TGTGCCAGCAGCTCCGATAATGAGGGACTAGCGGGATGGTATTTT
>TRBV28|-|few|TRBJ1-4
CASSGVRGGEKLFF
TGTGCCAGCAGTGGGGTCCGCGGAGGGGAAAAACTGTTTTTT
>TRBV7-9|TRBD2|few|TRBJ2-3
CASSRAGGTDTQYF
TGTGCCAGCAGCCGAGCGGGAGGGACAGATACGCAGTATTTT
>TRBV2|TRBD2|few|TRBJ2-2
CASHLAGNTGELFF
TGTGCCAGCCATCTAGCGGGAAACACCGGGGAGCTGTTTTTT
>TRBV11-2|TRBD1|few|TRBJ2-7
CASSPRTGLYF
TGTGCCAGCAGCCCCCGGACAGGGCTGTACTTC
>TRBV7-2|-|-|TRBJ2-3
CASSLGIAWDTQYF
TGTGCCAGCAGCTTAGGAATAGCGTGGGATACGCAGTATTTT
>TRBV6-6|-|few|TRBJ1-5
CASSSRGGQPQHF
TGTGCCAGCAGTTCAAGGGGAGGGCAGCCCCAGCATTTT
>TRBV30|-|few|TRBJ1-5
CAFAPGSNQPQHF
TGTGCCTTCGCCCCGGGAAGCAATCAGCCCCAGCATTTT
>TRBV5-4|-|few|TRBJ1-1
CASSLGTNTEAFF
TGTGCCAGCAGCTTGGGAACAAACACTGAAGCTTTCTTT
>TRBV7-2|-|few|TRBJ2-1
CASSLADPRGYNEQFF
TGTGCCAGCAGCTTAGCGGACCCGCGGGGCTACAATGAGCAGTTCTTC
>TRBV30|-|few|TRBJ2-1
CAWSVRGPSEQFF
TGTGCCTGGAGTGTACGTGGTCCGAGTGAGCAGTTCTTC
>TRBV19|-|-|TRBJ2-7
CASSSRQGDEQYF
TGTGCCAGTAGTAGCCGGCAGGGTGACGAGCAGTACTTC
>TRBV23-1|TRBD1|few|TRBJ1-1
CASSQSGQGASNTEAFF
TGCGCCAGCAGTCAATCAGGGCAGGGGGCTTCGAACACTGAAGCTTTCTTT
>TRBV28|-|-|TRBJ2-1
CASSARNEQFF
TGTGCCAGCAGTGCGAGGAATGAGCAGTTCTTC
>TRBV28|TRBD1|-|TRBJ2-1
CATGTGQGINEQFF
TGTGCCACCGGGACGGGACAGGGGATCAATGAGCAGTTCTTC
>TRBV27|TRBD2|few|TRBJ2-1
CASTWSGRAPYNEQFF
TGTGCCAGCACCTGGAGCGGGAGGGCCCCCTACAATGAGCAGTTCTTC
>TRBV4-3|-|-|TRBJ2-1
CASSPRSSGRNEQFF
TGCGCCAGCAGTCCAAGGAGTAGCGGCCGCAATGAGCAGTTCTTC
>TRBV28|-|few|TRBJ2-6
CASSAGSAGANVLTF
TGTGCCAGCAGTGCGGGGTCGGCTGGGGCCAACGTCCTGACTTTC
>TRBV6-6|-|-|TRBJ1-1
CASSELENTEAFF
TGTGCCAGCAGCGAACTAGAGAACACTGAAGCTTTCTTT
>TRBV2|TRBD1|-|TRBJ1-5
CASGTGNQPQHF
TGTGCCAGCGGGACAGGGAACCAGCCCCAGCATTTT
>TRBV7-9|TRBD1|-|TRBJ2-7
CASSGGTGQSEQYF
TGTGCCAGCAGCGGAGGGACAGGGCAATCCGAGCAGTACTTC